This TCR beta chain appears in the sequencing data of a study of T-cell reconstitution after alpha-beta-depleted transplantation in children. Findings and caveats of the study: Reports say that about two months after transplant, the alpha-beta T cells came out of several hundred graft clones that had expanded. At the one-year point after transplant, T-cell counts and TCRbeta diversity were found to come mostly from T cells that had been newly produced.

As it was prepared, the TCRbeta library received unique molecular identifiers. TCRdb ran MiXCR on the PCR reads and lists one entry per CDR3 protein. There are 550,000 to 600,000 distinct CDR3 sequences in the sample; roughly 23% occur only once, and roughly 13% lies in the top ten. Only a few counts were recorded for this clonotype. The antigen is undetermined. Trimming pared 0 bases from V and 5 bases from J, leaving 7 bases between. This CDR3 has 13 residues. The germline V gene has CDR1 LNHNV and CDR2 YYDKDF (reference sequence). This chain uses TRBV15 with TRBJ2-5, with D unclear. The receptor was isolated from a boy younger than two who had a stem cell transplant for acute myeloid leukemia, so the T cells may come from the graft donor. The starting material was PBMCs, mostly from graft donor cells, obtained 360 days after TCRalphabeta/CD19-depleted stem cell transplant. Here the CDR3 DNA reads TGTGCCACCAGCAGAGATGAATTCGAGACCCAGTACTTC. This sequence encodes CATSRDEFETQYF.